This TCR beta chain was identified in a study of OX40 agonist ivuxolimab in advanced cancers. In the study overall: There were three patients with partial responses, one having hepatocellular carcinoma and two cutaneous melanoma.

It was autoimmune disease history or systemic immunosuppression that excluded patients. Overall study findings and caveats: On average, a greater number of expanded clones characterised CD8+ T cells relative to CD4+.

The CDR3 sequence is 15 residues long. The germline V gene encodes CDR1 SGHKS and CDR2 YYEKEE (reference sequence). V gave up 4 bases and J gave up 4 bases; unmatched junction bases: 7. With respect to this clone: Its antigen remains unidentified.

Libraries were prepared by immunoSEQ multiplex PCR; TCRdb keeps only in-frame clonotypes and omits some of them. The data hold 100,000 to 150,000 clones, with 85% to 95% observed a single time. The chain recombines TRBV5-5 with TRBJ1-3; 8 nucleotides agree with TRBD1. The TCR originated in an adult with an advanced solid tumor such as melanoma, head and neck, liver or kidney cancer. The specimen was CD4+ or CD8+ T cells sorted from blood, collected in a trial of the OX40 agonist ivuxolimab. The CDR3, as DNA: TGTGCCAGCAGCGCCGGACAGGGTACGGGAAACACCATATATTTT. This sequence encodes CASSAGQGTGNTIYF.